Described below is a single T cell receptor beta chain sequence and its context. Its antigen remains unidentified. Using immunoSEQ multiplex PCR, the repertoire was profiled, and TCRdb retains in-frame clones only, with some absent. This sample has approximately 25,000 clones, with roughly 80% found just once. This CDR3 has 16 residues. V lost 2 bases and J lost 0, with 11 bases in between. Germline CDR1 is SGHTA and CDR2 is FQGNSA. This record comes from a study of a mutant IDH1 vaccine in newly diagnosed glioma. Study-level information: Among treated patients, around 60% were male and around 40% female, and mean age was approximately 43 years. The timing of visit V12 was week 35, and that of visit V13 was week 47.

Time point specified: week 47, end of study. What each vaccine dose contained was 300 ug of mutant IDH1 20-mer peptide, accompanied by topical imiquimod. Whole-study findings and limits: Overall, about 92% of patients had vaccine-induced immune responses.

The clonotype comes from a man in his forties with glioma. Some clones in this sample may be carry-over from other donors' samples. V gene TRBV7-2 combines with J gene TRBJ2-1; D is perhaps TRBD2 (5 bases). Source: PBMCs, taken from a glioma patient whose treatment included an IDH1 peptide vaccine. CDR3 loop: CASSLNVGGSYNEQFF. In DNA form, the CDR3 reads TGTGCCAGCAGCTTAAATGTAGGAGGCTCCTACAATGAGCAGTTCTTC.